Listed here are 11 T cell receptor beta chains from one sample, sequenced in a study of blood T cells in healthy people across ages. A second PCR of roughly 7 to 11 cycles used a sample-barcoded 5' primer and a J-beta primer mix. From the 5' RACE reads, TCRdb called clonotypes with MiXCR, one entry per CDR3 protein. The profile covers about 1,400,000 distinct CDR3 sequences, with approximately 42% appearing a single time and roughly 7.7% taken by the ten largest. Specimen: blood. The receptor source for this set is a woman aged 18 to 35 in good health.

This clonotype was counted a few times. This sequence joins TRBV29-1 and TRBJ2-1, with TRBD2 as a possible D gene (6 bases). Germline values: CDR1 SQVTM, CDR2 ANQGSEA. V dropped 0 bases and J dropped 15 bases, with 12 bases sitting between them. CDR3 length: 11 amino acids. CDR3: CSVEEGLEGFF. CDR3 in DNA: TGCAGCGTTGAAGAGGGGCTGGAGGGGTTCTTC.

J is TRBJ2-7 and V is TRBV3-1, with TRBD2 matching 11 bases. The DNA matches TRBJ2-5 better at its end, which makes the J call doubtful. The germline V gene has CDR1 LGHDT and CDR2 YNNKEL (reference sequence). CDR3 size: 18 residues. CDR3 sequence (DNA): TGTGCCAGCAGCCAAGATTCCGCTAGCGGGGGGTTGGGAGAGACCCAGTACTTC. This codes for CASSQDSASGGLGETQYF.

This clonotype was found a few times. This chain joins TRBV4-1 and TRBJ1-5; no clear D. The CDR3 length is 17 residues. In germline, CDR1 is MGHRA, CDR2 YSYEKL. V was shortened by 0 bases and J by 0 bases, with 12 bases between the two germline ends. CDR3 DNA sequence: TGCGCCAGCAGCCAAGATCCGGACGGATATAGCAATCAGCCCCAGCATTTT. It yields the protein CASSQDPDGYSNQPQHF.

In DNA form, the CDR3 reads TGCAGTGCGCCCGATGAGCGGGGTCCTTACAATGAGCAGTTCTTC. This codes for CSAPDERGPYNEQFF. This chain connects TRBV20-1 to TRBJ2-1; 7 bases are a match to TRBD2. V lost 6 bases, J lost 4 bases, and 12 bases stayed unmatched. Germline lookup yields CDR1 DFQATT and CDR2 SNEGSKA (reference sequence). The CDR3 contains 15 residues.

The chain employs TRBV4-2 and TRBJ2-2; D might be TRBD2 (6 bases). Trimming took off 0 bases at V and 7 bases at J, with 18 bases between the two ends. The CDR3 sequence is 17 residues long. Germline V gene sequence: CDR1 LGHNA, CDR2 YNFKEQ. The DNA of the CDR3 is TGTGCCAGCAGCCAAGATTATGGACTAAAACGGCACGGGGAGCTGTTTTTT. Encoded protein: CASSQDYGLKRHGELFF.

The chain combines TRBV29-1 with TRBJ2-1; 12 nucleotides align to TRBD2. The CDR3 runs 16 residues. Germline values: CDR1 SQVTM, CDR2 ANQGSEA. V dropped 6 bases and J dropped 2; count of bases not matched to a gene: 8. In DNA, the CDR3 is TGCAGCGTCACGGGGACTAGCGGGCCCCCCTACAATGAGCAGTTCTTC. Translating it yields CSVTGTSGPPYNEQFF.

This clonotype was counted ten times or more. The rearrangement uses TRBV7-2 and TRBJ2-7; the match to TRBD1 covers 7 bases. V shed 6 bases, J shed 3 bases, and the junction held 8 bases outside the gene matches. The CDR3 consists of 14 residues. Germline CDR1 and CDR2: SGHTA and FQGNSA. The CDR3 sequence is CASSLSPGGYEQYF. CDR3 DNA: TGTGCCAGCAGTTTATCCCCAGGGGGCTACGAGCAGTACTTC. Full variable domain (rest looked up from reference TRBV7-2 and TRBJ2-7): GAGVSQSPSNKVTEKGKDVELRCDPISGHTALYWYRQSLGQGLEFLIYFQGNSAPDKSGLPSDRFSAERTGGSVSTLTIQRTQQEDSAVYLCASSLSPGGYEQYFGPGTRLTVT.

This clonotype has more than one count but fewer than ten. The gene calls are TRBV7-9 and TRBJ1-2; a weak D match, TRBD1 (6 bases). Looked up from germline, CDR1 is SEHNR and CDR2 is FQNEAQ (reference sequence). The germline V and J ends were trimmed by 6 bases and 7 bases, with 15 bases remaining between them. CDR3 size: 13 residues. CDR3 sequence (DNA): TGTGCCAGCAGTCGCGGGGGCACGGCTGGCTACACCTTC. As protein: CASSRGGTAGYTF. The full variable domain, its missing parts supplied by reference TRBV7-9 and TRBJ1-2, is DTGVSQNPRHKITKRGQNVTFRCDPISEHNRLYWYRQTLGQGPEFLTYFQNEAQLEKSRLLSDRFSAERPKGSFSTLEIQRTEQGDSAMYLCASSRGGTAGYTFGSGTRLTVV.

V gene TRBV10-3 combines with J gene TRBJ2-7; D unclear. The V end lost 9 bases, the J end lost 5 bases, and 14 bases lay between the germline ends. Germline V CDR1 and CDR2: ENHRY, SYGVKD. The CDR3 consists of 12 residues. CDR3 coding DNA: TGTGCCATGGGCCGAGATTGGGACGAGCAGTACTTC. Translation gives CAMGRDWDEQYF.

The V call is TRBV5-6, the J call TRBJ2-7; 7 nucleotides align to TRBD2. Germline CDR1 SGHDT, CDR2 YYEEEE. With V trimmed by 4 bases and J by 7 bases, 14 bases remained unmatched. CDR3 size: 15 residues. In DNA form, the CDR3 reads TGTGCCAGCAGCGGGTCCGGACTAGGTATAAATGAGCAGTACTTC. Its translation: CASSGSGLGINEQYF. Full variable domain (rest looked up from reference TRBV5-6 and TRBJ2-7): DAGVTQSPTHLIKTRGQQVTLRCSPKSGHDTVSWYQQALGQGPQFIFQYYEEEERQRGNFPDRFSGHQFPNYSSELNVNALLLGDSALYLCASSGSGLGINEQYFGPGTRLTVT.

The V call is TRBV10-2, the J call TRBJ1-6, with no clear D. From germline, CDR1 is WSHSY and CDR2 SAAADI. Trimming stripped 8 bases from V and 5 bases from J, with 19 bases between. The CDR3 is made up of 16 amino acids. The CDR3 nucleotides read TGCGCCAGCGCGCCGTCCTTGGTTACGAATAATTCACCCCTCCACTTT. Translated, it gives CASAPSLVTNNSPLHF.